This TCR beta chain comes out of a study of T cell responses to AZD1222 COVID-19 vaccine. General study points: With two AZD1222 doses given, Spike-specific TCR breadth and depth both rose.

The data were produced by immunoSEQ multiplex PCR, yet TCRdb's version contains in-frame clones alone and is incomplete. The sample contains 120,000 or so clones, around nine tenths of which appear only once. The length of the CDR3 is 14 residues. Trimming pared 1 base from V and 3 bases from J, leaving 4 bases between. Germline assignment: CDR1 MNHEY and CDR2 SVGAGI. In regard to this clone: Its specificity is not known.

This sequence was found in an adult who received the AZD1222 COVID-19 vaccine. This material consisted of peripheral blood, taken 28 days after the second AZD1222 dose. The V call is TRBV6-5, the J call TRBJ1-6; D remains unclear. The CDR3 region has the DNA TGTGCCAGCAGTTACTTGGGCTATAATTCACCCCTCCACTTT. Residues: CASSYLGYNSPLHF.